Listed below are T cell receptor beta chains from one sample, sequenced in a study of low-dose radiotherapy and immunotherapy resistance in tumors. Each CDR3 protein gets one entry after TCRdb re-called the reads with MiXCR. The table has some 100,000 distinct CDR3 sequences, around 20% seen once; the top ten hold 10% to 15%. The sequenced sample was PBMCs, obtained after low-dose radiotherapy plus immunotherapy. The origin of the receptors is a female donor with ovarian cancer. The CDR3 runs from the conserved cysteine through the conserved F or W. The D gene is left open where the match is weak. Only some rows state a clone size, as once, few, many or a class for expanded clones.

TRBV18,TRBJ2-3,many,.,CASSPPQVWPQYF,TGTGCCAGCTCACCACCGCAGGTTTGGCCGCAGTATTTT
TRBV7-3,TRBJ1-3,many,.,CASSLSGGRNTIYF,TGTGCCAGCAGCTTAAGCGGGGGCCGAAACACCATATATTTT
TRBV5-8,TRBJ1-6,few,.,CASRSPYRGVLHF,TGTGCCAGCAGGAGCCCCTACAGAGGGGTCCTCCACTTT
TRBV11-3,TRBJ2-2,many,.,CASSLNPNTGELFF,TGTGCCAGCAGCTTAAATCCGAACACCGGGGAGCTGTTTTTT
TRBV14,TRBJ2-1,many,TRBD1,CASSPGTGAYNEQFF,TGTGCCAGCAGCCCCGGGACAGGAGCTTACAATGAGCAGTTCTTC
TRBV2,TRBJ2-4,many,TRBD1,CAGGRDSRAKNIQYF,TGTGCCGGAGGACGGGACAGTAGGGCCAAAAACATTCAGTACTTC
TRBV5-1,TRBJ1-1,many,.,CASSTAGGRRSAEAFF,TGCGCCAGCAGCACGGCCGGGGGGCGCCGTTCCGCTGAAGCTTTCTTT
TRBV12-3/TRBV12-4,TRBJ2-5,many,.,CASSLSTGQETQYF,TGTGCCAGCAGTTTATCCACAGGCCAAGAGACCCAGTACTTC
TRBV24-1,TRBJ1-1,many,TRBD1,CATSENRDRRFFF,TGTGCCACCAGTGAAAACCGGGACAGAAGATTTTTCTTT
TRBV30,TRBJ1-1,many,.,CAWSPDRGTEAFF,TGTGCCTGGAGTCCGGACAGAGGGACTGAAGCTTTCTTT
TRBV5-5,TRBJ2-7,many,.,CASSLSGRLNEQYF,TGTGCCAGCAGCTTATCCGGGAGATTGAACGAGCAGTACTTC
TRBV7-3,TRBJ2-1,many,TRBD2,CASSPTSGVSYNEQFF,TGTGCCAGCAGCCCAACTAGCGGGGTATCCTACAATGAGCAGTTCTTC
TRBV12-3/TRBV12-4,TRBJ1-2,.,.,CASSLIGQANYTF,TGTGCCAGCAGTTTAATCGGCCAGGCGAACTACACCTTC
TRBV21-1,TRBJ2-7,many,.,CASSKAHPPGEQYF,TGTGCCAGCAGCAAAGCGCACCCACCAGGAGAGCAGTACTTC
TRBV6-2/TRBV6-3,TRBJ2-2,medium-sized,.,CASWFGGELFF,TGTGCCAGCTGGTTTGGCGGGGAGCTGTTTTTT
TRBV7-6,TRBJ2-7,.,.,CASSSHPGTHGYEQYF,TGTGCCAGCAGCTCCCATCCCGGGACCCACGGCTACGAGCAGTACTTC
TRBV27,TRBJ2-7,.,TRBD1,CASSKRTGGPLRQYF,TGTGCCAGCAGTAAGAGGACAGGGGGCCCTCTCCGGCAGTACTTC
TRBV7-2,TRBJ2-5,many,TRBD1,CASSPKTGFGETQYF,TGTGCCAGCAGCCCAAAGACAGGGTTCGGGGAGACCCAGTACTTC
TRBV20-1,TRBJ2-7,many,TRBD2,CSAATPGSGRGTYEQYF,TGCAGTGCTGCCACCCCAGGAAGCGGGAGGGGAACCTACGAGCAGTACTTC
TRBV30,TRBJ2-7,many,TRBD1,CAWSVRAGGERYF,TGTGCCTGGAGTGTAAGGGCAGGGGGCGAAAGGTACTTC
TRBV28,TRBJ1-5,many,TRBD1,CASSLSAGGIGNQPQHF,TGTGCCAGCAGTTTATCGGCAGGGGGAATAGGCAATCAGCCCCAGCATTTT
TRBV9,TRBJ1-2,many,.,CASSPGGDGGYGYTF,TGTGCCAGCAGCCCGGGCGGGGACGGGGGCTATGGCTACACCTTC
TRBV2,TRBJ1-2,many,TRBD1,CASSGTGYGYTF,TGTGCCAGCAGTGGGACAGGCTATGGCTACACCTTC
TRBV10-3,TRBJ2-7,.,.,CATLELGSGSYEQYF,TGTGCCACCCTGGAATTAGGGTCTGGCTCCTACGAGCAGTACTTC
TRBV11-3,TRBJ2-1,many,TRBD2,CASSLAAGLAGGGSYNEQFF,TGTGCCAGCAGCTTAGCGGCCGGACTAGCGGGAGGGGGCTCCTACAATGAGCAGTTCTTC
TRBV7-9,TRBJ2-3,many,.,CASSSGGPSTDTQYF,TGTGCCAGCAGCTCCGGGGGGCCGAGCACAGATACGCAGTATTTT
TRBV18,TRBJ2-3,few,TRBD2,CASSLRRGSPDTQYF,TGTGCCAGCTCACTGAGGCGGGGGTCCCCAGATACGCAGTATTTT
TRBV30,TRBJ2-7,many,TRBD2,CAWSVLEGLAGGREQYF,TGTGCCTGGAGTGTACTCGAAGGACTAGCGGGAGGTCGTGAGCAGTACTTC
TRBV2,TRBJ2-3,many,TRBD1,CASRGGQGPNTQYF,TGTGCCAGCAGAGGAGGACAGGGGCCAAATACGCAGTATTTT
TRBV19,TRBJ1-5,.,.,CASRARGGNQPQHF,TGTGCCAGTAGGGCCCGTGGAGGCAATCAGCCCCAGCATTTT
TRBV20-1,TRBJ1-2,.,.,CSARGREARGYTF,TGCAGTGCTCGCGGTCGGGAGGCTAGAGGCTACACCTTC
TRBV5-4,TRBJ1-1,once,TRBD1,CASSSIGQDTEAFF,TGTGCCAGCAGCTCGATCGGACAGGACACTGAAGCTTTCTTT
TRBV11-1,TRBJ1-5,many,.,CASSLEVQLDSNQPQHF,TGTGCCAGCAGCTTAGAAGTACAGCTGGATAGCAATCAGCCCCAGCATTTT
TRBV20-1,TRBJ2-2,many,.,CSASKGTGELFF,TGCAGTGCTAGTAAGGGGACCGGGGAGCTGTTTTTT
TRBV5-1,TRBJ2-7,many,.,CASSLGQRGSSYEQYF,TGCGCCAGCAGCTTGGGTCAACGGGGGAGCTCCTACGAGCAGTACTTC
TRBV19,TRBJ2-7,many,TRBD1,CASSPGTGGGYEQYF,TGTGCCAGTAGTCCCGGGACAGGGGGCGGCTACGAGCAGTACTTC
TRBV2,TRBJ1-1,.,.,CASTSGPVNTEAFF,TGTGCCAGCACCTCGGGGCCAGTGAACACTGAAGCTTTCTTT
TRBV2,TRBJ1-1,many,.,CASSGGAGRSIAFF,TGTGCCAGCAGTGGAGGGGCAGGCCGATCGATAGCTTTCTTT
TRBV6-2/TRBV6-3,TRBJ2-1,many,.,CASSYRPGEQFF,TGTGCCAGCAGTTACCGGCCCGGGGAGCAGTTCTTC
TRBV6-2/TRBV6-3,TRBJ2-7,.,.,CASSGGASGVEQYF,TGTGCCAGCAGTGGGGGGGCCTCGGGTGTCGAGCAGTACTTC
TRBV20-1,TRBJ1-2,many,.,CSARDPSRWRYGYTF,TGCAGTGCTAGAGATCCGAGCAGGTGGCGTTATGGCTACACCTTC
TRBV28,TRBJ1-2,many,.,CASSFSGRTNYGYTF,TGTGCCAGCAGTTTCTCCGGCCGTACTAACTATGGCTACACCTTC
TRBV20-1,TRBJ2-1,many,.,CSASRGASYNEQFF,TGCAGTGCGAGTCGGGGGGCCTCCTACAATGAGCAGTTCTTC
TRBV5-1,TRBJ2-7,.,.,CASSVDSWSSYEQYF,TGCGCCAGCAGCGTAGACAGCTGGAGCTCCTACGAGCAGTACTTC
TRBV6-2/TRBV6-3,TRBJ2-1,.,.,CASSPGTPTYNEQFF,TGTGCCAGCAGTCCCGGGACGCCCACCTACAATGAGCAGTTCTTC
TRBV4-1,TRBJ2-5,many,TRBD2,CASSQERVAGGPRETQYF,TGCGCCAGCAGCCAAGAGAGAGTAGCGGGAGGGCCACGGGAGACCCAGTACTTC
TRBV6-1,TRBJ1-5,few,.,CASSLLHPGPVSNQPQHF,TGTGCCAGCAGTCTGCTCCACCCCGGTCCCGTTAGCAATCAGCCCCAGCATTTT
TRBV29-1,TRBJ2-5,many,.,CSVVLGRETQYF,TGCAGCGTTGTTCTGGGACGGGAGACCCAGTACTTC
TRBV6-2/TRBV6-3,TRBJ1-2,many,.,CASSYRFVGTTYGYTF,TGTGCCAGCAGTTACCGGTTTGTCGGAACCACCTATGGCTACACCTTC
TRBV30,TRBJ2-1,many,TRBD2,CAWNLAGGPYNEQFF,TGTGCCTGGAATTTAGCGGGAGGTCCCTACAATGAGCAGTTCTTC
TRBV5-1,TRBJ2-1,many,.,CASSLEGRDYNEQFF,TGCGCCAGCAGCTTGGAAGGAAGAGACTACAATGAGCAGTTCTTC